This T cell receptor (beta chain) was sequenced in a study of blood T cell repertoires in COVID-19. Study-level background: Material from acute and convalescent COVID-19 was sourced from the United States, Italy and Spain. In each case, the material was cDNA or gDNA derived from T cells, B-cell-depleted T cells, or PBMCs.

Per the study methods: Scientists estimated how many nucleated cells there were by amplifying reference gene primers. TCRdb's copy holds only in-frame clones and misses some; the assay was immunoSEQ multiplex PCR. The V and J calls and clone size are taken from that table; D and trimming were inferred from the DNA. The profile shows roughly 32,000 clones, 91% of them singletons. The CDR3 runs 16 residues. Germline assignment: CDR1 SGHTS and CDR2 YDEGEE. Germline trimming cut 1 base from V and 8 bases from J; bases unmatched to any gene: 10. Sequencing was performed on peripheral blood. This receptor was identified in a man aged 55 to 70 with acute or convalescent COVID-19. The rearrangement uses TRBV5-8 and TRBJ2-1; 9 bases agree with TRBD1. In DNA form, the CDR3 reads TGTGCCAGCAGCTTGAATCGAGGGACAGGGAATCATGAGCAGTTCTTC. Encoded protein: CASSLNRGTGNHEQFF.